A single T cell receptor beta chain is shown here with its context. This clonotype was counted ten times or more. Its specific antigen is unknown. Base qualities were left out, and no much larger clone turns up one base away. The data were produced on an Illumina HiSeq 1500. The public reads were reanalyzed by TCRdb: fastp trimming at Q25, MiXCR alignment, in-frame beta chains only. CDR3 protein duplicates are merged, each entry listing the most common genes and DNA. For this sample the table gives around 210,000 distinct CDR3 sequences, of which 5% to 8.5% were detected only once. The leading ten clones occupy 5.5% to 8% of the sample. The sample is drawn from a study of T cell repertoires in cytomegalovirus infection (dated by TCRdb to the late 2010s). Looking at the study overall: Because public TCR beta signatures pointed to carriage of CMV infection together with the matching HLA type, the HLA type of each donor mattered for the analysis.

On the study overall, not on this receptor specifically: In both this cohort and an independent approximately 350-donor cohort, the cumulative frequency of public TCR beta family members distinguished carriers of CMV infection plus the relevant HLA type. The ex vivo response was dominated by HLA-C-restricted CMV-specific TCR beta clonotypes, which also provided the single most frequent clonotype in two of eight donors.

The receptor's source is a human donor in good health (CMV status not recorded). Some clones in this sample may be carry-over from other donors' samples. Input material: PBMCs.

This receptor has the CDR3 CASSFGGGRDTQYF. The bases are TGTGCCAGCAGCTTTGGCGGGGGCAGAGATACGCAGTATTTT. The sequence joins TRBV7-2 to TRBJ2-3; the D gene is perhaps TRBD2, on 7 matching bases. The CDR3 numbers 14 residues from cysteine through phenylalanine. Kept here is only the CDR3 DNA, which spans 42 bases and is read in frame from base 1. V lost 3 bases and J lost 5 bases; the stretch between them is 12 bases long. Per the germline V gene, SGHTA is the CDR1 and FQGNSA is the CDR2.